This is a list of T cell receptor beta chains from one sample in a study of T-cell reconstitution after alpha-beta-depleted transplantation in children. TCRdb fed the PCR reads into MiXCR, producing one record per CDR3 protein. This table has approximately 500,000 distinct CDR3 sequences, roughly a tenth appearing once. The starting material was PBMCs, obtained before TCRalphabeta/CD19-depleted stem cell transplant. Receptors were obtained from a child aged 2 to 9 with inherited bone marrow failure, due to receive a stem cell transplant. Each CDR3 is given with its conserved first and last residue. The D gene is left open where the match is weak. Not all rows give a size; the values are once, few, many and, for expanded clones, a class.

- TRBJ2-7 TRBV18 many CASSPGAGVEQYF TGTGCCAGCTCACCAGGGGCAGGGGTCGAGCAGTACTTC
- TRBJ2-4 TRBV7-9 many CASREGVQGIQYF TGTGCCAGCAGAGAGGGGGTTCAAGGCATTCAGTACTTC
- TRBJ2-1 TRBV20-1 few CSAREVRSSYNEQFF TGCAGTGCTAGGGAAGTTCGGAGCTCCTACAATGAGCAGTTCTTC
- TRBJ1-2 TRBV20-1 few CSARDSLMGQTTNYGYTF TGCAGTGCTAGAGATTCGCTGATGGGCCAGACGACTAACTATGGCTACACCTTC
TRBD2 TRBJ2-5 TRBV15 many CATSREKSSGEETQYF TGTGCCACCAGCAGAGAAAAGTCTAGCGGGGAAGAGACCCAGTACTTC
TRBD2 TRBJ2-3 TRBV7-2 many CASSLERLAGQYF TGTGCCAGCAGCCTGGAAAGACTAGCGGGGCAGTATTTT
TRBD2 TRBJ2-7 TRBV6-2/TRBV6-3 many CASSYPGTSGYEQYF TGTGCCAGCAGTTACCCCGGGACTAGCGGCTACGAGCAGTACTTC
- TRBJ2-6 TRBV2 few CASSERQLWANVLTF TGTGCCAGCAGTGAACGACAGCTCTGGGCCAACGTCCTGACTTTC
- TRBJ1-2 TRBV29-1 many CSVIPGSNYGYTF TGCAGCGTTATCCCGGGTTCTAACTATGGCTACACCTTC
- TRBJ1-2 TRBV7-2 - CASSLAWTSSNYGYTF TGTGCCAGCAGCTTAGCTTGGACAAGCAGTAACTATGGCTACACCTTC
- TRBJ2-3 TRBV20-1 many CSARPAESTDTQYF TGCAGTGCCAGACCAGCGGAAAGCACAGATACGCAGTATTTT
TRBD2 TRBJ2-1 TRBV6-2/TRBV6-3 - CASSYLAGGPFNEQFF TGTGCCAGCAGTTACCTAGCGGGAGGGCCTTTCAATGAGCAGTTCTTC
TRBD2 TRBJ2-1 TRBV20-1 few CSAREGTSRVYNEQFF TGCAGTGCTAGGGAGGGGACTAGCCGGGTGTACAATGAGCAGTTCTTC
TRBD2 TRBJ2-1 TRBV6-2/TRBV6-3 few CASSYSETSGTGNEQFF TGTGCCAGCAGTTACTCGGAGACTAGCGGGACAGGCAATGAGCAGTTCTTC
- TRBJ2-1 TRBV7-2 many CASSLGGVAEKQFF TGTGCCAGCAGCTTAGGGGGGGTAGCGGAGAAGCAGTTCTTC
TRBD1 TRBJ2-7 TRBV7-9 many CASNPGQGIIYEQYF TGTGCCAGCAACCCGGGACAGGGAATAATCTACGAGCAGTACTTC
TRBD1 TRBJ2-7 TRBV12-3/TRBV12-4 many CASSFPSGQLNYEQYF TGTGCCAGCAGTTTCCCCTCGGGACAGCTAAACTACGAGCAGTACTTC
TRBD2 TRBJ2-1 TRBV19 many CASSPRTSGREQFF TGTGCCAGTAGTCCAAGGACTAGCGGGAGAGAGCAGTTCTTC
TRBD2 TRBJ2-1 TRBV7-6 many CASSFGTSGINEQFF TGTGCCAGCAGCTTCGGGACTAGCGGGATTAATGAGCAGTTCTTC
- TRBJ2-5 TRBV7-8 few CASSLNSIFQETQYF TGTGCCAGCAGCTTAAACAGCATATTTCAAGAGACCCAGTACTTC
TRBD2 TRBJ2-3 TRBV7-2 few CASSLPAGGPMTSTDTQYF TGTGCCAGCAGCTTACCGGCGGGAGGGCCAATGACGTCCACAGATACGCAGTATTTT
TRBD2 TRBJ2-1 TRBV9 many CASSFSGREGDEQFF TGTGCCAGCAGCTTTAGCGGGCGAGAGGGCGATGAGCAGTTCTTC
TRBD2 TRBJ2-5 TRBV11-2 many CASSLELGLAGVEETQYF TGTGCCAGCAGCTTAGAGCTTGGGCTAGCGGGAGTAGAAGAGACCCAGTACTTC
- TRBJ1-1 TRBV5-1 many CASSERQVGDTEAFF TGCGCCAGCAGCGAGAGGCAGGTTGGGGACACTGAAGCTTTCTTT
- TRBJ2-1 TRBV27 many CASSPGTVSYNEQFF TGTGCCAGCAGTCCTGGTACCGTCTCCTACAATGAGCAGTTCTTC
- TRBJ2-1 TRBV3-1 - CASSQASGQFF TGTGCCAGCAGCCAAGCTAGTGGGCAGTTCTTC
- TRBJ2-5 TRBV7-2 many CASSLFGGGETQYF TGTGCCAGCAGCTTATTTGGGGGAGGAGAGACCCAGTACTTC
TRBD2 TRBJ2-3 TRBV10-3 many CAIRQSRTSRTDTQYF TGTGCCATCAGACAAAGCCGGACTAGTCGCACAGATACGCAGTATTTT
TRBD2 TRBJ2-2 TRBV3-1 - CASCLAGLAGGPDTGELFF TGTGCCAGCTGTTTAGCGGGACTAGCGGGAGGGCCGGACACCGGGGAGCTGTTTTTT
- TRBJ2-5 TRBV20-1 many CSVKSGAGETQYF TGCAGTGTTAAATCGGGAGCGGGAGAGACCCAGTACTTC
- TRBJ2-7 TRBV27 many CASSFRAASYEQYF TGTGCCAGCAGTTTTAGGGCAGCTTCCTACGAGCAGTACTTC
- TRBJ2-5 TRBV27 - CARSLGGNGETQYF TGTGCCAGGAGTTTAGGAGGGAATGGAGAGACCCAGTACTTC
- TRBJ2-7 TRBV5-1 many CASSSGLQGPSYEQYF TGCGCCAGCAGCTCCGGCTTACAGGGACCCTCCTACGAGCAGTACTTC
- TRBJ2-2 TRBV28 few CASSLARVWGTGELFF TGTGCCAGCAGCCTAGCCAGGGTGTGGGGAACCGGGGAGCTGTTTTTT
TRBD2 TRBJ2-1 TRBV29-1 few CSAGGGEQFF TGCAGCGCTGGGGGGGGTGAGCAGTTCTTC
- TRBJ2-1 TRBV5-1 many CASSRGLASYNEQFF TGCGCCAGCAGCCGGGGACTGGCTTCCTACAATGAGCAGTTCTTC